The present T cell receptor (beta chain) was sequenced within a study of CD8 T cells in ankylosing spondylitis. In making TCR beta libraries, quantitative 5'-RACE with molecular barcodes was used. MiXCR, run by TCRdb on the 5' RACE reads, gives a single entry per CDR3 protein. The table records approximately 400,000 distinct CDR3 sequences, roughly a quarter of them present only once. On this clonotype: Its antigen is undetermined.

General observations from the study: Apparently characteristic of ankylosing spondylitis blood was a TCR beta motif (roughly eight highly homologous variants). Disease-linked clones displayed a CD8+ phenotype and appeared relatively rarely in peripheral blood.

V was trimmed by 4 bases and J by 2 bases, leaving 9 bases between them. Looked up from germline, CDR1 is SQVTM and CDR2 is ANQGSEA. This CDR3 comprises 12 residues. V usage is TRBV29-1 and J usage is TRBJ2-7; D gene uncertain. The sequence came from a male donor with ankylosing spondylitis. Specimen: blood, either unsorted or a sorted T cell fraction (not recorded which). The CDR3 DNA follows: TGCAGCGTTGGGCAGACGGCCTACGAGCAGTACGTC. Translated: CSVGQTAYEQYV.